A selection of T cell receptor beta chains follows, all from one sample in a study of blood T cell repertoires in COVID-19. Generated by immunoSEQ multiplex PCR, the TCRdb table keeps only in-frame clones and is missing some. The data contain fewer than 400,000 clones, more than 85% of them singletons. Sequencing was performed on peripheral blood. These receptors were collected from a human donor in a cohort sampled during active COVID-19. CDR3s include the opening cysteine and the closing phenylalanine or tryptophan. The order of the fields is CDR3 DNA, CDR3 protein, clone size, V gene, D gene, J gene. D genes are given only for firm matches. Clone size is stated in some rows and not others, as once, few, many or a class when expanded.

CDR3 DNA: TGTGCCAGCAGCCGGCGACAGGGGGGATACGACGAGCAGTACTTC; CDR3 protein: CASSRRQGGYDEQYF; clone size: .; V gene: TRBV6-5; D gene: TRBD1; J gene: TRBJ2-7
CDR3 DNA: TGTGCCAGCAGTTTGTGGACTTTGATGAACACCGGGGAGCTGTTTTTT; CDR3 protein: CASSLWTLMNTGELFF; clone size: .; V gene: TRBV28; D gene: .; J gene: TRBJ2-2
CDR3 DNA: TGTGCCAGCAGTGTGGGCCATTACAATGAGCAGTTCTTC; CDR3 protein: CASSVGHYNEQFF; clone size: .; V gene: TRBV28; D gene: .; J gene: TRBJ2-1
CDR3 DNA: TGTGCCAGCAGCCAAGATCGGTTTACTAGAATAGATACGCAGTATTTT; CDR3 protein: CASSQDRFTRIDTQYF; clone size: .; V gene: TRBV3-1/TRBV3-2; D gene: .; J gene: TRBJ2-3
CDR3 DNA: TGTGCCAGCAGCGACAGGGAAAAAGCTTTCTTT; CDR3 protein: CASSDREKAFF; clone size: .; V gene: TRBV6-5; D gene: TRBD1; J gene: TRBJ1-1
CDR3 DNA: TGTGCCAGCAGCCCACTAACCGGGGTCTCCATGAACACTGAAGCTTTCTTT; CDR3 protein: CASSPLTGVSMNTEAFF; clone size: .; V gene: TRBV3-1/TRBV3-2; D gene: .; J gene: TRBJ1-1
CDR3 DNA: TGTGCCATCAGTGACGTGGGGGGGTTATACGAGCAGTACTTC; CDR3 protein: CAISDVGGLYEQYF; clone size: .; V gene: TRBV10-3; D gene: TRBD2; J gene: TRBJ2-7
CDR3 DNA: TGTGCCAGCAGTGACTCCCGGACAGGGAACACTGAAGCTTTCTTT; CDR3 protein: CASSDSRTGNTEAFF; clone size: .; V gene: TRBV6-4; D gene: TRBD1; J gene: TRBJ1-1
CDR3 DNA: TGTGCCAGCAGCGCTGGGACAGGCGTCTCACCCCTCCACTTT; CDR3 protein: CASSAGTGVSPLHF; clone size: .; V gene: TRBV11-3; D gene: TRBD1; J gene: TRBJ1-6
CDR3 DNA: TGTGCCAGCAGTTTCATTTCCTACGAGCAGTACTTC; CDR3 protein: CASSFISYEQYF; clone size: .; V gene: TRBV27; D gene: .; J gene: TRBJ2-7
CDR3 DNA: TGTGCCAGCTCACTCGGGACAGGTGACTATGGCTACACCTTC; CDR3 protein: CASSLGTGDYGYTF; clone size: .; V gene: TRBV18; D gene: TRBD1; J gene: TRBJ1-2
CDR3 DNA: TGTGCCAGCAGCTTAGTGGGGCAGGGGGGCCCTAACTATGGCTACACCTTC; CDR3 protein: CASSLVGQGGPNYGYTF; clone size: .; V gene: TRBV11-2; D gene: TRBD1; J gene: TRBJ1-2
CDR3 DNA: TGTGCCAGCACCCGGACAGCATCCCCTGGAAACACCATATATTTT; CDR3 protein: CASTRTASPGNTIYF; clone size: .; V gene: TRBV28; D gene: .; J gene: TRBJ1-3
CDR3 DNA: TGTGCCAGCTCACCAACCGCGGGGGACGAGCAGTACTTC; CDR3 protein: CASSPTAGDEQYF; clone size: once; V gene: TRBV18; D gene: TRBD2; J gene: TRBJ2-7
CDR3 DNA: TGTGCCAGCAGTCGAACAGGGTTCAACGAGCAGTACTTC; CDR3 protein: CASSRTGFNEQYF; clone size: .; V gene: TRBV6-5; D gene: .; J gene: TRBJ2-7
CDR3 DNA: TGTGCCAGCAGTGAGGCGGGGGGCCCATACGAGCAGTACTTC; CDR3 protein: CASSEAGGPYEQYF; clone size: .; V gene: TRBV6-1; D gene: TRBD2; J gene: TRBJ2-7
CDR3 DNA: TGTGCCTGGAGCCATATGGACAGCTCTGGAAACACCATATATTTT; CDR3 protein: CAWSHMDSSGNTIYF; clone size: few; V gene: TRBV30; D gene: .; J gene: TRBJ1-3
CDR3 DNA: TGTGCCATCAGGTATAGCGGAATGGTTCCTGAGCAGTTCTTC; CDR3 protein: CAIRYSGMVPEQFF; clone size: .; V gene: TRBV10-3; D gene: .; J gene: TRBJ2-1
CDR3 DNA: TGTGCCAGCAGTCGAAGGGGGGGGGATGAAAAACTGTTTTTT; CDR3 protein: CASSRRGGDEKLFF; clone size: .; V gene: TRBV6-5; D gene: .; J gene: TRBJ1-4
CDR3 DNA: TGTGCCAGCAGCCAAGACGGGGGTGGGGATACGCAGTATTTT; CDR3 protein: CASSQDGGGDTQYF; clone size: .; V gene: TRBV4-2; D gene: .; J gene: TRBJ2-3
CDR3 DNA: TGCGCCAGCAGCAATCGACAGGGGATCAGGCGAGAGACCCAGTACTTC; CDR3 protein: CASSNRQGIRRETQYF; clone size: .; V gene: TRBV4-1; D gene: TRBD1; J gene: TRBJ2-5
CDR3 DNA: TGTGCCAGCAGCCAACTTTCCCCGGGACAGGGATCGGCTGAAGCTTTCTTT; CDR3 protein: CASSQLSPGQGSAEAFF; clone size: .; V gene: TRBV3-1/TRBV3-2; D gene: TRBD1; J gene: TRBJ1-1
CDR3 DNA: TGTGCCAGCAGCTTGCTCGGCACAGCAGATACGCAGTATTTT; CDR3 protein: CASSLLGTADTQYF; clone size: .; V gene: TRBV5-4; D gene: .; J gene: TRBJ2-3
CDR3 DNA: TGTGCCAGCAGCCGGAGAGGGTCTAGCGGGGGGGCGGAGACCCAGTACTTC; CDR3 protein: CASSRRGSSGGAETQYF; clone size: .; V gene: TRBV11-2; D gene: TRBD2; J gene: TRBJ2-5
CDR3 DNA: TGTGCCAGCAGCTTTGGCGGGGGGACGGAGACCCAGTACTTC; CDR3 protein: CASSFGGGTETQYF; clone size: .; V gene: TRBV11-2; D gene: TRBD2; J gene: TRBJ2-5
CDR3 DNA: TGTGCCAGCAGCTTCGGGGACAGGGTCAATCAGCCCCAGCATTTT; CDR3 protein: CASSFGDRVNQPQHF; clone size: .; V gene: TRBV7-9; D gene: TRBD1; J gene: TRBJ1-5
CDR3 DNA: TGCGCCAGCAGCTCCTGGACAGCTGGGGCCAACGTCCTGACTTTC; CDR3 protein: CASSSWTAGANVLTF; clone size: .; V gene: TRBV5-1; D gene: .; J gene: TRBJ2-6